This T cell receptor beta chain was obtained from a study of blood T cell repertoires in COVID-19. About the study: The United States, Italy and Spain provided the acute and convalescent COVID-19 samples. The cDNA or gDNA used as material had been derived from T cells, B-cell-depleted T cells, or PBMCs.

V was pared by 5 bases and J by 4 bases, with 7 bases of the junction left unmatched. The V gene's germline CDR1 is SGHTA and CDR2 FQGNSA. This CDR3 contains 15 residues. How the authors handled the data: From reference gene primer amplification, estimates of nucleated cell counts were derived. Profiled with immunoSEQ multiplex PCR; TCRdb holds only in-frame clones, not every one. That table gives V, J and clone size, and the DNA gave D and trimming. The sample shows approximately 89,000 clones, around 75% of them seen only once. The genes are TRBV7-2 and TRBJ1-4; TRBD1 matches 7 bases. Specimen: peripheral blood. The receptor's source is a man aged 70 or older with COVID-19, enrolled during active disease. In nucleotides, the CDR3 is TGTGCCAGCAGCAAGAAGACAGGGTATAATGAAAAACTGTTTTTT. The encoded protein is CASSKKTGYNEKLFF.